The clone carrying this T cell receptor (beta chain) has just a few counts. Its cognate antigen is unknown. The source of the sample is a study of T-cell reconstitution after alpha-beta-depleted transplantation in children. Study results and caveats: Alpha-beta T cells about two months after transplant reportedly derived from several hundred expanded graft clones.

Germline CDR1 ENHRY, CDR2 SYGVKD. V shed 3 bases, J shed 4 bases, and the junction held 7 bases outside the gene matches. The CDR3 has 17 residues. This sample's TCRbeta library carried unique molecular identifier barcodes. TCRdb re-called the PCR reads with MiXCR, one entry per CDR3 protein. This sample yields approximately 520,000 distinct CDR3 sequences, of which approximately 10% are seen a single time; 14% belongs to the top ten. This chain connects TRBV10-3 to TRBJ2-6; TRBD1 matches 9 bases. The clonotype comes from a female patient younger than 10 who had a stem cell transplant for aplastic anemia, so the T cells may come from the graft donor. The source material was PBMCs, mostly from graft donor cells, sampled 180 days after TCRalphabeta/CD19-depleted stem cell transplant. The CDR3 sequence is CAISDRDRDLGANVLTF. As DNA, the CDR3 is TGTGCCATCAGTGACCGGGACAGGGATCTGGGGGCCAACGTCCTGACTTTC.